This T cell receptor beta chain was identified during a study of low-dose radiotherapy and immunotherapy resistance in tumors. Study summary: Patients' oral aspirin dose was 300 mg daily across four cycles from cycle 1 day 1.

First-strand cDNA relied on TRAV- and TRBV-specific primers spanning alpha and beta chains. TCRs underwent 15 to 25 PCR cycles of amplification with a constant-region primer and V-primer adapter. MiXCR, applied by TCRdb to the reads, yields one record per CDR3 protein. The sample holds under 75,000 distinct CDR3 sequences, 23% seen once. This clonotype was seen many times. The junction had 9 bases not matched to a gene; V was cut back by 0 bases and J by 2 bases. CDR1 SGHDN and CDR2 FVKESK come from the germline V gene. The CDR3 is 18 residues long. Time point: after trial treatment. Treatment described: LDRT plus nivolumab, ipilimumab, low-dose cyclophosphamide and aspirin (RACIN trial).

This chain joins TRBV14 and TRBJ2-3; TRBD1 matches 9 bases. The input for sequencing was PBMCs, taken after low-dose radiotherapy plus immunotherapy. The sequence was collected from a male donor with prostate cancer. DNA for the CDR3: TGTGCCAGCAGCCAAGATCGTCCGGGGACAGGGTTCACAGATACGCAGTATTTT. It is translated as CASSQDRPGTGFTDTQYF.